This T cell receptor (beta chain) was sequenced in a study of cytomegalovirus exposure and HLA in healthy donors. Only in-frame clones appear in the TCRdb table, and some are missing; sequencing was by immunoSEQ multiplex PCR. The sample holds 180,000 or so clones, roughly nine tenths seen once. Germline CDR1 MGHRA, CDR2 YSYEKL. The CDR3 runs to 13 residues. V lost 1 base and J lost 12, with 13 bases in between. This clone came up once. The sequenced sample was PBMCs. This chain joins TRBV4-1 and TRBJ2-1, with D perhaps assigned TRBD1 or TRBD2 (6 bases each). This TCR was recovered from a man aged 30 to 39 in good health and CMV-seropositive. CDR3 DNA sequence: TGCGCCAGCAGCCAAGTGGGGGGCCAGGCGCAGTTCTTC. It yields the protein CASSQVGGQAQFF.